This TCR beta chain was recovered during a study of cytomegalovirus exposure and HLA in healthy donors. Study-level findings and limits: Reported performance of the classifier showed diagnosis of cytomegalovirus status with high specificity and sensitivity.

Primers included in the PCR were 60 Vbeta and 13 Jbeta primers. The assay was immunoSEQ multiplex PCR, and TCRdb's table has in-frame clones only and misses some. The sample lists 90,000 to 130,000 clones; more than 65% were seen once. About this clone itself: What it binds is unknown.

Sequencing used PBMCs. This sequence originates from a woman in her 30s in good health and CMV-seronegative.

The CDR3 spells CASSETRGQYF. Here the CDR3 DNA reads TGTGCCAGCAGTGAGACCCGGGGGCAGTACTTC. V is TRBV6-1 and J is TRBJ2-7, with D maybe TRBD2 (5 bases). Per the germline V gene, CDR1 is MNHNS and CDR2 is SASEGT. V shed 3 bases and J shed 9 bases, with 9 bases lying between them. The CDR3 totals 11 residues.